These 13 T cell receptor beta chains originate from one sample sequenced in a study of radiotherapy plus CTLA-4 blockade in lung cancer. Sequencing was performed with immunoSEQ multiplex PCR; in TCRdb, only in-frame clones are kept and a portion is missing. Of approximately 110,000 clones listed, around 84% are singletons. The input for sequencing was peripheral blood, taken from a patient treated with radiotherapy plus ipilimumab. The receptors stem from a human donor with non-small cell lung cancer that progressed on radiotherapy plus ipilimumab. Some clones in this sample may be carry-over from other donors' samples.

The chain couples TRBV6-1 to TRBJ1-5; no definite D call. This CDR3 has 13 residues. Trimming removed 1 base at V and 4 bases at J, with 5 bases between. Germline V gene data show CDR1 as MNHNS and CDR2 as SASEGT. In DNA, the CDR3 is TGTGCCAGCAGTGAAGGGAATAATCAGCCCCAGCATTTT. This codes for CASSEGNNQPQHF.

This clone has only one observation. The genes are TRBV9 and TRBJ2-3, with 10 nucleotides matching TRBD2. Germline V gives CDR1 SGDLS, CDR2 YYNGEE. The trim removed 4 bases at V and 1 base at J, leaving 3 bases unmatched. CDR3 length: 15 amino acids. CDR3 DNA: TGTGCCAGCAGCATCGGGACTAGCGGCACAGATACGCAGTATTTT. This sequence encodes CASSIGTSGTDTQYF.

The chain employs TRBV6-4 and TRBJ2-3; 8 bases fit TRBD1. This CDR3 comprises 15 residues. Germline V lookup: CDR1 MRHNA, CDR2 SNTAGT. Losses at the gene ends were 3 bases for V and 2 bases for J; bases not matched to a gene: 4. The DNA for the CDR3 is TGTGCCAGCAGTGAGACAGGGGAGGCCACAGATACGCAGTATTTT. It specifies CASSETGEATDTQYF.

This clone was recorded only once. The V and J genes are TRBV23-1 and TRBJ1-2, with D possibly TRBD1 on 5 matching bases. TRBV23-1 is annotated as an ORF whose role is uncertain. The V end lost 3 bases, the J end lost 3 bases, and 8 bases lay between the germline ends. The CDR3 spans 13 residues. CDR3 region: CASSHGGDYGYTF. The DNA for the CDR3 is TGCGCCAGCAGTCATGGGGGAGACTATGGCTACACCTTC.

The chain uses TRBV6-1 and TRBJ1-5; TRBD1 matches at 8 bases. This CDR3 region has 14 residues. Unmatched junction bases numbered 8, after V lost 6 bases and J lost 7 bases. From germline, CDR1 is MNHNS and CDR2 SASEGT. The chain's CDR3 is CASSYNRQGQPQHF. Here the CDR3 DNA reads TGTGCCAGCAGCTACAATCGACAGGGGCAGCCCCAGCATTTT.

This clone was recorded only once. The chain combines TRBV9 with TRBJ2-5; D is uncertain. This CDR3 is built from 17 residues. The germline V gene has CDR1 SGDLS and CDR2 YYNGEE. V lost 0 bases and J lost 1, with 16 bases in between. The DNA for the CDR3 is TGTGCCAGCAGCGTAGGGAGTAGATGGTCGGCCCAAGAGACCCAGTACTTC. Encoded protein: CASSVGSRWSAQETQYF.

This chain links TRBV6-1 with TRBJ1-1; D gene unclear. The CDR3 has 14 residues. Germline CDR1 reads MNHNS; CDR2 reads SASEGT. V was shortened by 8 bases and J by 0 bases, with 13 bases between the two germline ends. The CDR3, as DNA: TGTGCCAGCGCCCTCGCACGAATGAACACTGAAGCTTTCTTT. The encoded protein is CASALARMNTEAFF.

J is TRBJ2-7 and V is TRBV9; no clear D. The germline V gene encodes CDR1 SGDLS and CDR2 YYNGEE. V lost 4 bases and J lost 6, with 11 bases in between. This CDR3 region has 12 residues. The CDR3 reads CASSTLVPEQYF. CDR3 DNA: TGTGCCAGCAGCACCCTAGTGCCCGAGCAGTACTTC.

The rearrangement joins TRBV5-1 to TRBJ1-6, with 10 bases fitting TRBD1. This CDR3 is 15 amino acids long. Germline V gene lookup returns CDR1 SGHRS and CDR2 YFSETQ. The trim removed 3 bases at V and 10 bases at J, leaving 7 bases unmatched. This CDR3 reads CASSYDRGRESPLHF. CDR3 in DNA: TGCGCCAGCAGCTACGACAGGGGGCGTGAATCACCCCTCCACTTT.

The V and J genes are TRBV6-1 and TRBJ1-1; tentatively, D is TRBD1 (6 bases). The ends were cut back, 0 bases at V and 10 bases at J, with 15 bases in the middle. Per germline, CDR1 MNHNS and CDR2 SASEGT. The CDR3 is 14 amino acids. In DNA, the CDR3 is TGTGCCAGCAGTGAAGCGAGAGGGCAGGGGCGAGCTTTCTTT. Protein sequence: CASSEARGQGRAFF.

This chain joins TRBV7-9 and TRBJ2-1; TRBD1 matches 8 bases. The J segment lost 8 bases and the V segment lost 4 bases, leaving 10 bases of the junction unmatched. The V gene's germline CDR1 is SEHNR and CDR2 FQNEAQ (reference sequence). CDR3 length equals 15 residues. The CDR3 is CASSSNSLTGDEQFF. CDR3 DNA: TGTGCCAGCAGCTCCAACTCCTTGACAGGGGATGAGCAGTTCTTC. Full variable domain (rest looked up from reference TRBV7-9 and TRBJ2-1): DTGVSQNPRHKITKRGQNVTFRCDPISEHNRLYWYRQTLGQGPEFLTYFQNEAQLEKSRLLSDRFSAERPKGSFSTLEIQRTEQGDSAMYLCASSSNSLTGDEQFFGPGTRLTVL.

The rearrangement uses TRBV30 and TRBJ1-1; no reliable D call. The CDR3 runs 16 residues. Germline lookup yields CDR1 GTSNPN and CDR2 SVGIG (reference sequence). V lost 0 bases, J lost 2 bases, and 16 bases lay in between. The CDR3, as DNA: TGTGCCTGGAGTGTACTTCTCTATCGGTCAAACACTGAAGCTTTCTTT. Amino acid sequence: CAWSVLLYRSNTEAFF. Together with reference TRBV30 and TRBJ1-1, the CDR3 gives the full variable domain: SQTIHQWPATLVQPVGSPLSLECTVEGTSNPNLYWYRQAAGRGLQLLFYSVGIGQISSEVPQNLSASRPQDRQFILSSKKLLLSDSGFYLCAWSVLLYRSNTEAFFGQGTRLTVV.

The sample holds a few counts of this clone. The genes are TRBV5-6 and TRBJ1-2; the match to TRBD1 covers 8 bases. CDR3 size: 14 residues. Losses at the gene ends were 2 bases for V and 4 bases for J; bases not matched to a gene: 4. Germline V gene sequence: CDR1 SGHDT, CDR2 YYEEEE. Here the CDR3 reads CASSFGQGGYGYTF. Here the CDR3 DNA reads TGTGCCAGCAGCTTCGGACAGGGAGGCTATGGCTACACCTTC.